These 11 T cell receptor beta chains came from one sample sequenced in a study of blood T cell repertoires in COVID-19. Using immunoSEQ multiplex PCR, the repertoire was profiled, and TCRdb retains in-frame clones only, with some absent. Seen here are about 480,000 clones, 75% to 90% observed once, and the top ten hold over 4%. Sequencing was done on a sample of peripheral blood. These receptors were taken from a woman aged 30 to 39 with acute or convalescent COVID-19.

The chain joins TRBV5-1 to TRBJ1-3; D gene ambiguous. The V end lost 4 bases, the J end lost 0 bases, and 11 bases lay between the germline ends. Germline V lookup: CDR1 SGHRS, CDR2 YFSETQ. This CDR3 is 15 amino acids long. DNA of the CDR3: TGCGCCAGCAGCGAGGGCGGAGGCTCTGGAAACACCATATATTTT. Translation gives CASSEGGGSGNTIYF.

This clone appeared many times. Compared with germline, one end of the junction differs, possibly owing to a read error. The chain links TRBV7-9 to TRBJ1-1, with 8 bases matching TRBD1. The CDR3 consists of 12 residues. The germline V gene encodes CDR1 SEHNR and CDR2 FQNEAQ (reference sequence). CDR3 DNA sequence: TGTGCCGGCAGGGGGCAGAACACTGAAGCTTTCTTT. Translated, it gives CAGRGQNTEAFF.

This clone was seen once. This sequence joins TRBV28 and TRBJ1-5, with TRBD1 matching over 8 bases. The CDR3 is 14 residues long. The V gene's germline CDR1 is MDHEN and CDR2 SYDVKM. Trimming removed 3 bases from V and 7 bases from J; junction bases left unmatched: 5. The CDR3 here is CASSLPRGPQPQHF. The CDR3, as DNA: TGTGCCAGCAGTTTGCCCAGGGGGCCACAGCCCCAGCATTTT.

This chain uses TRBV5-8 with TRBJ2-1; D remains ambiguous. V was trimmed by 5 bases and J by 4 bases, leaving 13 bases between them. This CDR3 region has 14 residues. Germline V gene sequence: CDR1 SGHTS, CDR2 YDEGEE. The DNA for the CDR3 is TGTGCCAGCAGTTCGCTGACACCTTACAATGAGCAGTTCTTC. Translating gives CASSSLTPYNEQFF.

The CDR3 coding sequence is TGTGCCAGCAGCCTCCCGGGCACTGAAGCTTTCTTT. Protein sequence: CASSLPGTEAFF. The chain is built from TRBV5-6 and TRBJ1-1; D gene unclear. Trimming removed 4 bases at V and 4 bases at J, with 8 bases between. The CDR3 length is 12 residues. Looked up from germline, CDR1 is SGHDT and CDR2 is YYEEEE.

The CDR3 DNA is TGTGCCAGTAGGGGCGGGCAGGACGACTATGGCTACACCTTC. Amino acid sequence: CASRGGQDDYGYTF. The gene calls are TRBV19 and TRBJ1-2; no firm D call. CDR1 is LNHDA, CDR2 SQIVND, per germline (reference sequence). This CDR3 has 14 amino acids. Trimming left V 6 bases short and J 3 bases short, with 14 bases between. The full variable domain, its missing parts supplied by reference TRBV19 and TRBJ1-2, is DGGITQSPKYLFRKEGQNVTLSCEQNLNHDAMYWYRQDPGQGLRLIYYSQIVNDFQKGDIAEGYSVSREKKESFPLTVTSAQKNPTAFYLCASRGGQDDYGYTFGSGTRLTVV.

This rearrangement joins TRBV27 to TRBJ2-2; tentatively, D is TRBD1 (5 bases). Trimming shortened V by 5 bases and J by 1 base, and 8 bases separated the two germline ends. The germline V gene has CDR1 MNHEY and CDR2 SMNVEV (reference sequence). This CDR3 comprises 14 residues. The CDR3 protein is CASSRGQNTGELFF. CDR3 in DNA: TGTGCCAGCAGTCGAGGACAGAACACCGGGGAGCTGTTTTTT.

V is TRBV2 and J is TRBJ2-3, with a tentative D call TRBD1 (6 bases). CDR3 length equals 14 residues. Germline values: CDR1 SNHLY, CDR2 FYNNEI. Trimming removed 1 base from V and 4 bases from J, with 9 bases in between. CDR3 sequence: CASSEETGPDTQYF. The DNA of the CDR3 is TGTGCCAGCAGTGAAGAAACAGGGCCAGATACGCAGTATTTT.

The chain employs TRBV11-2 and TRBJ2-1, with 8 bases that match TRBD2. In germline, CDR1 is SGHAT, CDR2 FQNNGV. The V gene end was trimmed by 4 bases and the J gene end by 4 bases; junction bases not matched to a gene: 6. This CDR3 is 15 amino acids long. Written as DNA, the CDR3 is TGTGCCAGCAGCTGGGCAAGCGGGGGTTACAATGAGCAGTTCTTC. This codes for CASSWASGGYNEQFF. Filled out from reference TRBV11-2 and TRBJ2-1, the complete variable domain reads EAGVAQSPRYKIIEKRQSVAFWCNPISGHATLYWYQQILGQGPKLLIQFQNNGVVDDSQLPKDRFSAERLKGVDSTLKIQPAKLEDSAVYLCASSWASGGYNEQFFGPGTRLTVL.

V and J are TRBV19 and TRBJ2-1; 7 nucleotides align to TRBD1. The CDR3 has 15 amino acids. The germline gives CDR1 LNHDA, CDR2 SQIVND (reference sequence). Trimming took 4 bases from V and 6 from J; bases not matched to a gene: 9. The CDR3 spells CASSNPRDSSNEQFF. For the CDR3, the DNA is TGTGCCAGTAGTAATCCTCGGGACAGCAGCAATGAGCAGTTCTTC.

The chain is built from TRBV2 and TRBJ1-5; tentatively, D is TRBD1 (6 bases). Germline V CDR1 and CDR2: SNHLY, FYNNEI. Trimming left V 5 bases short and J 9 bases short, with 14 bases between. CDR3 size: 13 residues. CDR3 DNA: TGTGCCAGCAGTAGGGACACCCGGAGGCCCCAGCATTTT. Protein sequence: CASSRDTRRPQHF.